Below are 9 T cell receptor beta chains sequenced from a single sample in a study of blood T cell repertoires in COVID-19. The table came from immunoSEQ multiplex PCR; TCRdb's copy has only in-frame clones and leaves some out. The sample shows more than 85,000 clones, around 74% of them seen only once. The specimen was peripheral blood. The receptors were sampled from a woman in her 70s with acute or convalescent COVID-19.

The gene calls are TRBV12-3 or TRBV12-4 and TRBJ1-2, with a possible D match to TRBD1 (6 bases). V dropped 6 bases and J dropped 5 bases, with 13 bases sitting between them. The CDR3 covers 13 residues. The CDR3 bases are TGTGCCAGCAGAGATACAGGGAATTATGGCTACACCTTC. It is translated as CASRDTGNYGYTF.

This clone has a handful of counts. The rearrangement joins TRBV28 to TRBJ2-7; D not certain. The germline V gene has CDR1 MDHEN and CDR2 SYDVKM. V lost 2 bases, J lost 3 bases, and 5 bases lay in between. The CDR3 is 12 residues long. The CDR3 DNA sequence: TGTGCCAGCAGTTTACCGGGCTACGAGCAGTACTTC. Translating gives CASSLPGYEQYF.

This rearrangement joins TRBV19 to TRBJ1-4; D gene ambiguous. Trimming pared 4 bases from V and 0 bases from J, leaving 6 bases between. Germline values: CDR1 LNHDA, CDR2 SQIVND (reference sequence). This CDR3 region has 14 residues. CDR3 nucleotides: TGTGCCAGTAGTACAGTTGCAACTAATGAAAAACTGTTTTTT. Its translation is CASSTVATNEKLFF.

This clone appeared a single time. The J gene is TRBJ2-5, the V gene TRBV4-1, with TRBD1 matching 9 bases. Looked up from germline, CDR1 is MGHRA and CDR2 is YSYEKL. This CDR3 has 14 amino acids. V lost 4 bases, J lost 5 bases, and 5 bases stayed unmatched. Here the CDR3 DNA reads TGCGCCAGCAGCCGCACACAGGGGGCGGAGACCCAGTACTTC. Protein: CASSRTQGAETQYF.

The V and J genes are TRBV27 and TRBJ1-2; 11 bases fit TRBD1. This CDR3 spans 17 amino acids. Germline V CDR1 and CDR2: MNHEY, SMNVEV (reference sequence). V lost 5 bases and J lost 3; bases outside the gene matches: 11. The CDR3 DNA sequence: TGTGCCAGCAGTAAGAGGACAGGGGGCGACGTATACTATGGCTACACCTTC. Its translation is CASSKRTGGDVYYGYTF.

This clone occurred once. The J gene is TRBJ2-2, the V gene TRBV5-6; maybe TRBD1 (7 bases). From germline, CDR1 is SGHDT and CDR2 YYEEEE. With 0 bases removed from V and 7 bases from J, the gap between germline ends came to 13 bases. The CDR3 covers 15 residues. The CDR3 DNA reads as TGTGCCAGCAGCTTGGGGTCAGGGGGACTCGGGGAGCTGTTTTTT. This translates into CASSLGSGGLGELFF.

This sequence joins TRBV5-6 and TRBJ2-7, with D tentatively TRBD2 (6 bases). The CDR3 is made up of 14 amino acids. Between the trimmed V and J ends, which lost 0 bases and 3 bases, there was a span of 10 bases. CDR1 and CDR2 from the germline V gene are SGHDT and YYEEEE. The CDR3 DNA is TGTGCCAGCAGCTTGGGGCGGGGTCGCTACGAGCAGTACTTC. Translation: CASSLGRGRYEQYF.

V usage is TRBV5-1 and J usage is TRBJ2-3, with D possibly matching TRBD2 (7 bases). Trimming removed 2 bases at V and 5 bases at J, with 18 bases between. This CDR3 has 16 residues. In germline, CDR1 is SGHRS, CDR2 YFSETQ. The CDR3 region has the DNA TGCGCCAGCAGCTTACAAAGGGGGGGCTCACTAGATACGCAGTATTTT. Amino acid sequence: CASSLQRGGSLDTQYF.

V gene TRBV3-1 (or the pseudogene TRBV3-2) combines with J gene TRBJ2-1; 12 nucleotides agree with TRBD2. Germline CDR1 is LGHDT and CDR2 is YNNKEL (reference sequence). The length of the CDR3 is 15 residues. V shed 5 bases and J 6 bases; nucleotides not matched to a gene: 5. The CDR3 DNA reads as TGTGCCAGCAGCGCCCGGACTAGCGGGGTCAATGAGCAGTTCTTC. This translates into CASSARTSGVNEQFF.